This TCR beta chain was recorded in a study of cytomegalovirus exposure and HLA in healthy donors. Study-wide points: Clusters of TCRs from the first cohort tended to co-occur in the 120 or so validation repertoires (as a later analysis found). It was reported that the classifier diagnosed cytomegalovirus status with high specificity and sensitivity in both the original and validation cohorts. The study labeled 150 or so TCR beta chains cytomegalovirus-associated. In vitro, three CMV-associated chains proved specific for CMV antigens.

The CDR3 is 16 residues long. V shed 2 bases and J 6 bases; nucleotides not matched to a gene: 8. CDR1 and CDR2 (germline): SGHTA, FQGNSA. Repertoires were generated with immunoSEQ multiplex PCR, while TCRdb's copy carries only in-frame clones and drops some. The table records about 43,000 clones, approximately 90% of them present only once. Remarks on this clone: Its specificity is not known.

Sequencing was performed on PBMCs. The origin of this receptor is a man between 18 and 35 years old in good health and CMV-seronegative. This rearrangement joins TRBV7-2 to TRBJ2-1; 9 nucleotides align to TRBD2. CDR3 residues: CASSLRFSREGNEQFF. Here the CDR3 DNA reads TGTGCCAGCAGCTTAAGGTTTTCGCGGGAGGGCAATGAGCAGTTCTTC.